There are many counts of the clone carrying this TCR beta chain. No antigen is known for it. Constant-segment primers were used for 5'RACE, and the resulting TCR alpha and TCR beta cDNA libraries carried sample barcodes and UMIs. One entry per CDR3 protein, called by TCRdb with MiXCR from the 5' RACE reads. The table shows 150,000 to 200,000 distinct CDR3 sequences, with 31% occurring only once. V lost 6 bases, J lost 7 bases, and 11 bases stayed unmatched. This CDR3 region has 15 residues. The entry originates in a study of T-cell memory formation after mild COVID-19. Study observations and caveats: Specificity for SARS-CoV-2 was not confirmed among the second-wave clones peaking on day 37.

Sequences were obtained from PBMCs or a T cell subset sorted from them (not recorded which). The rearrangement joins TRBV12-3 or TRBV12-4 to TRBJ2-1; 8 positions match TRBD2. The TCR comes from an adult woman who had mild COVID-19 (a few samples of this study predate the infection). Cell type and time point are not known. For the CDR3, the DNA is TGTGCCAGCAGGCCTTACGGGGGGGCAGGGAATGAGCAGTTCTTC. Amino acids: CASRPYGGAGNEQFF.